A selection of T cell receptor beta chains follows, all from one sample in a study of T cell repertoires in MIS-A myocarditis. TCRdb's table, derived via immunoSEQ multiplex PCR, lists solely in-frame clones and lacks some. The sample lists 15,000 or so clones; 74% were seen once. The sequenced sample was left ventricle heart tissue obtained at autopsy. The receptors originated from a man younger than 35 with fulminant myocarditis from multisystem inflammatory syndrome in adults (MIS-A) after COVID-19. Both conserved end residues are part of each CDR3. Each record gives: V gene, J gene, D gene, clone size, CDR3 protein, CDR3 DNA. D genes are given only for firm matches. The size entry is marked missing in some rows and otherwise reads once, few, many or a size class.

TRBV12-3/TRBV12-4	TRBJ1-1	-	-	CASKATVKAFF	TGTGCCAGCAAGGCGACAGTCAAAGCTTTCTTT
TRBV4-1	TRBJ2-7	-	-	CASSLLLGTDEFSYEQYF	TGCGCCAGCAGCCTATTACTTGGGACCGACGAATTCTCCTACGAGCAGTACTTC
TRBV2	TRBJ1-5	-	-	CASSVRDASNQPQHF	TGTGCCAGCAGTGTAAGGGATGCGAGCAATCAGCCCCAGCATTTT
TRBV6-6	TRBJ2-1	-	once	CASSYPRGEQFF	TGTGCCAGCAGTTACCCCCGGGGCGAGCAGTTCTTC
TRBV9	TRBJ1-2	TRBD1	-	CASSALTGGHGYTF	TGTGCCAGCAGCGCCCTTACAGGGGGCCATGGCTACACCTTC
TRBV28	TRBJ1-2	-	-	CASSPPRTTWGYTF	TGTGCCAGCAGTCCACCCCGGACGACGTGGGGCTACACCTTC
TRBV5-4	TRBJ1-1	-	few	CASSLGGVMNTEAFF	TGTGCCAGCAGCTTAGGAGGAGTCATGAACACTGAAGCTTTCTTT
TRBV9	TRBJ2-1	TRBD2	-	CASSDLGTSGYNEQFF	TGTGCCAGCAGCGACCTCGGGACTAGCGGTTACAATGAGCAGTTCTTC
TRBV6-5	TRBJ1-2	-	once	CASSYRRTMSYTF	TGTGCCAGCAGTTACAGACGTACTATGAGCTACACCTTC
TRBV5-1	TRBJ2-3	TRBD2	-	CASSRLAGGYADTQYF	TGCGCCAGCAGCCGCCTAGCGGGAGGGTACGCAGATACACAGTATTTT
TRBV28	TRBJ1-1	-	few	CASSLGSWRPDKAFF	TGTGCCAGCAGTTTAGGATCTTGGAGGCCGGATAAAGCTTTCTTT
TRBV7-9	TRBJ2-7	TRBD2	-	CASSPGGAYEQYF	TGTGCCAGCAGCCCGGGGGGGGCCTACGAGCAGTACTTC
TRBV5-5	TRBJ2-1	-	-	CASSLAEGLSSYNEQFF	TGTGCCAGCAGCTTGGCCGAGGGCCTTAGCTCCTACAATGAGCAGTTCTTC
TRBV6-1	TRBJ1-1	-	-	CASSEAGVGVGTEAFF	TGTGCCAGCAGTGAAGCGGGAGTTGGGGTCGGGACTGAAGCTTTCTTT
TRBV4-2	TRBJ2-3	TRBD2	few	CASSPGLAGTDTQYF	TGTGCCAGCAGCCCCGGACTAGCGGGAACAGATACGCAGTATTTT
TRBV5-4	TRBJ2-2	-	-	CASSLGRGGLTGELFF	TGTGCCAGCAGCTTGGGCAGGGGAGGTCTAACCGGGGAGCTGTTTTTT
TRBV7-2	TRBJ1-2	-	few	CASSTNGPYGYTF	TGTGCCAGCAGCACGAACGGCCCTTATGGCTACACCTTC
TRBV2	TRBJ2-7	-	few	CASSHDYEQYF	TGTGCCAGCAGCCACGACTACGAGCAGTACTTC
TRBV5-4	TRBJ1-2	-	-	CASSWETGKSNYGYTF	TGTGCCAGCAGCTGGGAGACGGGGAAATCTAACTATGGCTACACCTTC
TRBV6-5	TRBJ2-7	-	-	CASSYYPGMDEQYF	TGTGCCAGCAGTTACTACCCGGGGATGGACGAGCAGTACTTC
TRBV3-1/TRBV3-2	TRBJ1-2	-	-	CASSQRAGDYGYTF	TGTGCCAGCAGCCAAAGAGCAGGGGACTATGGCTACACCTTC
TRBV6-4	TRBJ2-5	-	once	CASSDQRGETQYF	TGTGCCAGCAGTGACCAAAGGGGTGAGACCCAGTACTTC
TRBV6-6	TRBJ2-1	-	-	CASTWVPGNEQFF	TGTGCCAGCACTTGGGTTCCCGGCAATGAGCAGTTCTTC
TRBV18	TRBJ1-1	-	-	CASSPRSSVTEAFF	TGTGCCAGCTCACCCAGATCTTCGGTGACTGAAGCTTTCTTT
TRBV19	TRBJ1-5	-	-	CASSIGRLGGVQPQHF	TGTGCCAGTAGTATCGGAAGGTTAGGAGGGGTCCAGCCCCAGCATTTT
TRBV24-1	TRBJ2-1	TRBD1	-	CATSDRRGSNLYNEQFF	TGTGCCACCAGTGACCGCAGGGGGTCCAACCTCTACAATGAGCAGTTCTTC
TRBV10-2	TRBJ2-1	-	-	CASSESRLVEQFF	TGCGCCAGCAGTGAGTCTCGTCTTGTTGAGCAGTTCTTC